The clone carrying this T cell receptor beta chain is a singleton in its sample. The antigen remains undetermined. Sequencing used immunoSEQ multiplex PCR; TCRdb keeps in-frame clones, though not all of them. The profile covers around 53,000 clones, with around 76% appearing a single time and about an eighth taken by the ten largest. The source of the sample is a study of PD-1 blockade in classical Hodgkin lymphoma. On the study more broadly: Nivolumab 3 mg/kg was given intravenously every 2 weeks.

Noted time point: cycle 4 day 1 (C4D1), after 5 to 7 weeks of nivolumab. Relapse was seen in all patients after autologous stem cell transplantation, and brentuximab vedotin exposure was variable. Study findings and constraints: Diminished baseline TCR diversity has been reported in newly diagnosed patients relative to healthy donors. Still unresolved is the cause of the repertoire differences, which may be disease activity or prior therapy. Nivolumab starters within 1 year of ASCT were excluded.

The origin of this receptor is a human donor with classical Hodgkin lymphoma. Specimen: peripheral blood mononuclear cells (PBMCs), collected before the fourth cycle of nivolumab.

In DNA, the CDR3 is TGTGCCAGCTCACATACACCATACCTTCTCTATGGCTACACCTTC. Translating it yields CASSHTPYLLYGYTF. The gene calls are TRBV14 and TRBJ1-2; D is undetermined. The CDR3 extends over 15 amino acids. Trimming removed 8 bases from V and 4 bases from J, with 20 bases in between. CDR1 and CDR2 (germline): SGHDN, FVKESK.